Described below is a single TCR beta chain sequence and its context. What it binds is unknown. Researchers took RNA transcripts and amplified the TCR beta CDR3 regions from them. First-round RT-PCR of the TCR CDR3 relied on the HTBI primer set. From the multiplex PCR reads, TCRdb called clonotypes with MiXCR, one entry per CDR3 protein. The data show around 610,000 distinct CDR3 sequences, with approximately 15% seen just once and around 4.1% held by the top ten. This entry is derived from a study of T cells in Graves' hyperthyroidism and ophthalmopathy. Study results and caveats: A model built on 13 V-J features separated ophthalmopathy from stable hyperthyroidism. Most expanded thyroid clonotypes above 0.001 also appeared in blood.

Lactation, pregnancy, other autoimmune disease or uncontrolled infection led to exclusion of patients. This CDR3 is 14 amino acids long. The V end was cut by 1 base, the J end by 7 bases, with 13 bases between. The germline V gene encodes CDR1 MGHRA and CDR2 YSYEKL. The chain couples TRBV4-1 to TRBJ1-2; D uncertain. The sequence was obtained from a woman between 35 and 50 years old with Graves' ophthalmopathy. Sequenced input: blood. This CDR3 is CASSQVSPSGGYTF. CDR3 DNA: TGCGCCAGCAGCCAAGTATCCCCGAGCGGTGGCTACACCTTC.